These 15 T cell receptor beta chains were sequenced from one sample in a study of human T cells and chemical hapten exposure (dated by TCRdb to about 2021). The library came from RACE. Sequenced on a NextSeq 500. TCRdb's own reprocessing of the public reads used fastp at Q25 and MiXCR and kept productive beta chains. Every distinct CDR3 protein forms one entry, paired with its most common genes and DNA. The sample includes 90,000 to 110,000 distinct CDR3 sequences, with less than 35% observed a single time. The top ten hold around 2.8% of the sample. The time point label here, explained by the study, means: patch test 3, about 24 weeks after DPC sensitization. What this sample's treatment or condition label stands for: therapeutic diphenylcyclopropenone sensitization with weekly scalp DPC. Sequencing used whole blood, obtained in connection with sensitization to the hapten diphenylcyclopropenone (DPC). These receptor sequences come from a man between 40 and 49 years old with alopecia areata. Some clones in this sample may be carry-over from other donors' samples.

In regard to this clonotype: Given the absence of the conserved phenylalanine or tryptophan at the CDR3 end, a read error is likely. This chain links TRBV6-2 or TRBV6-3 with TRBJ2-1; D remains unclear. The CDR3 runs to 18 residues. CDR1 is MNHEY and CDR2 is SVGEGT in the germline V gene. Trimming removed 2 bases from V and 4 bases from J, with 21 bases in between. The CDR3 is CASSYRGNPVGIYNEQFL. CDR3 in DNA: TGTGCCAGCAGTTACCGAGGAAACCCCGTCGGAATTTACAATGAGCAGTTCTTA.

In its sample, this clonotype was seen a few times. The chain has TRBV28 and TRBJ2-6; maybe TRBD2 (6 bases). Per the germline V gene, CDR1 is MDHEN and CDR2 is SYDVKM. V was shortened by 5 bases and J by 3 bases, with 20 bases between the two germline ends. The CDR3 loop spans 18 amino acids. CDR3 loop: CASSTGGLRESGANVLTF. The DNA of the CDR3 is TGTGCCAGCAGTACCGGTGGGCTCCGGGAGAGTGGGGCCAACGTCCTGACTTTC.

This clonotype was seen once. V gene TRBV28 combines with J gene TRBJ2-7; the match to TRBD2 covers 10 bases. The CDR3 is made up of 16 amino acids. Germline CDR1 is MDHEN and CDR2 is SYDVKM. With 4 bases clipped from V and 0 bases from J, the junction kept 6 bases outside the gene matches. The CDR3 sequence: CASSSPSGSGSYEQYF. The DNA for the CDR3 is TGTGCCAGCAGTTCTCCTAGCGGGAGTGGCTCCTACGAGCAGTACTTC.

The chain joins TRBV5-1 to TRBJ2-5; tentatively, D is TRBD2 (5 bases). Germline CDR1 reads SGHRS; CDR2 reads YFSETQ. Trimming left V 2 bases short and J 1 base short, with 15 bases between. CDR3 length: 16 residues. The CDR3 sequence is CASSFGDRPVQETQYF. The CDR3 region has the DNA TGCGCCAGCAGCTTCGGGGATAGACCCGTCCAAGAGACCCAGTACTTC. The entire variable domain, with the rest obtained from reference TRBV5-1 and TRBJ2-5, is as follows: KAGVTQTPRYLIKTRGQQVTLSCSPISGHRSVSWYQQTPGQGLQFLFEYFSETQRNKGNFPGRFSGRQFSNSRSEMNVSTLELGDSALYLCASSFGDRPVQETQYFGPGTRLLVL.

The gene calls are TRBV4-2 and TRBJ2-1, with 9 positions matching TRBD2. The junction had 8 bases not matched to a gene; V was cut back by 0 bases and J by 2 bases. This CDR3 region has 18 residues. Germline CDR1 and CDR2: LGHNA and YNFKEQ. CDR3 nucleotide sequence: TGTGCCAGCAGCCAAGATCTCGTGGCGGGGGGGCCCTACAATGAGCAGTTCTTC. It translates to CASSQDLVAGGPYNEQFF.

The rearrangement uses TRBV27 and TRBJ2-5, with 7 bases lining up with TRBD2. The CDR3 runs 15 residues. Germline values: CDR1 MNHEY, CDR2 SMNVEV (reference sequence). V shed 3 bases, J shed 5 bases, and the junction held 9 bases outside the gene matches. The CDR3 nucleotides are TGTGCCAGCAGTTTGAGCTTTAGGGGAGGGGAGACCCAGTACTTC. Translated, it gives CASSLSFRGGETQYF.

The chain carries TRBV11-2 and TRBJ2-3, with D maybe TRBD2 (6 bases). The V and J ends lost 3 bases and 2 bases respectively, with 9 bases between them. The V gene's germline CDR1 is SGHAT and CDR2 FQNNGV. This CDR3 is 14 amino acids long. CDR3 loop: CASSLDYHTDTQYF. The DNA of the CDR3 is TGTGCCAGCAGCTTGGACTACCACACAGATACGCAGTATTTT.

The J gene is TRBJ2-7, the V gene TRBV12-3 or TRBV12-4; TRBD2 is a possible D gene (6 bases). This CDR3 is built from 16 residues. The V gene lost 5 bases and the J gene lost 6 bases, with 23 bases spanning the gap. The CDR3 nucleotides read TGTGCCAGCAGTGCCGGACTAAGTGTTTCTTACTCCGAGCAGTACTTC. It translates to CASSAGLSVSYSEQYF.

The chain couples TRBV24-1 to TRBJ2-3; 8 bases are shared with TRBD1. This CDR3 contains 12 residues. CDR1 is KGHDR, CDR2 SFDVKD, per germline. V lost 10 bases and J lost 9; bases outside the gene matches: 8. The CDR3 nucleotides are TGTGCCACGGGGACAGGCCCCGGCACGCAGTATTTT. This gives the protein CATGTGPGTQYF.

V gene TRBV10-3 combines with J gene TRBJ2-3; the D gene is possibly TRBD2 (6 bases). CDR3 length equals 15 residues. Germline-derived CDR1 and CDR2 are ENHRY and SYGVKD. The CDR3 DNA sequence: TGTGCAAGCCGATCTACCGGGAGAGAGACAGATACGCAGTATTTT. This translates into CASRSTGRETDTQYF.

The CDR3 here is CASSLGLAGGNEQFF. In DNA form, the CDR3 reads TGTGCCAGCAGCTTAGGGCTAGCGGGAGGCAATGAGCAGTTCTTC. V is TRBV7-8 and J is TRBJ2-1, with 11 nucleotides matching TRBD2. The length of the CDR3 is 15 residues. CDR1 SGHVS and CDR2 FQNEAQ come from the germline V gene. The ends lost 1 base at V and 6 bases at J; junction bases unmatched: 2.

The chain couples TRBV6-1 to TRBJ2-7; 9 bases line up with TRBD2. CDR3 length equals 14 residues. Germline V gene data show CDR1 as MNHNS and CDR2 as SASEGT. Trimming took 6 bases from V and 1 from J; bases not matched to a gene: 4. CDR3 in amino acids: CASSGTSRSYEQYV. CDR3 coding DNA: TGTGCCAGCAGCGGGACTAGCAGGTCCTACGAGCAGTACGTC.

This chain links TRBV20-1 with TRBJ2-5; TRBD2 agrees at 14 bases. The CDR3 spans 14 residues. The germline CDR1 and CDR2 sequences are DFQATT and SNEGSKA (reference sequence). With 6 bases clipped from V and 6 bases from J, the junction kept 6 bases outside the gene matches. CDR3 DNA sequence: TGCAGTGCGGGGACTAGCGGGAGCCCCAAGACCCAGTACTTC. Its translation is CSAGTSGSPKTQYF.

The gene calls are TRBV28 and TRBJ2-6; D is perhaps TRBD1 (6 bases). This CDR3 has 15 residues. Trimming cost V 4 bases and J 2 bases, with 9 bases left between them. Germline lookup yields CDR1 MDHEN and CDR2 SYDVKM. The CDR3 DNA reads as TGTGCCAGCAGTTCAACAGGGACTGGGGCCAACGTCCTGACTTTC. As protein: CASSSTGTGANVLTF.

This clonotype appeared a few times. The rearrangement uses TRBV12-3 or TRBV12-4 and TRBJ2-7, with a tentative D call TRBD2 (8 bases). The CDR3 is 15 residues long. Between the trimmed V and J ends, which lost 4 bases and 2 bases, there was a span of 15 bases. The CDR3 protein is CASSSGTRGPYEQYV. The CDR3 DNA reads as TGTGCCAGCAGTTCCGGGACTAGGGGGCCCTACGAGCAGTACGTC.